The 8 T cell receptor beta chains presented below share a single source sample, sequenced in a study of CD8+CD57+ T cells in acquired aplastic anemia. Overall study findings and caveats: Lower repertoire diversity than in total CD4+ and CD8+ pools was seen for CD8+CD57+ cells in patients.

Patients chosen for sequencing had CD8+CD57+ cells that had expanded, as shown by flow cytometry. The TCR beta profiling, which covered VDJ combination and CDR3 sequence, was carried out using genomic DNA as the template. TCRdb re-analysed the reads in MiXCR, keeping a single row per CDR3 protein. The sample carries around 15,000 distinct CDR3 sequences, over 35% recorded once. Their antigen targets remain unknown. Sequencing used CD8+CD57+ T cells sorted from PBMCs. As to subset: bead-enriched CD8+CD57+ effector memory T cells from SAA patients. These TCRs come from a human donor with aplastic anemia.

The chain is built from TRBV2 and TRBJ2-5, with 11 bases matching TRBD2. Unmatched junction bases numbered 4, after V lost 6 bases and J lost 1 base. This CDR3 comprises 15 residues. CDR1 and CDR2 (germline): SNHLY, FYNNEI. The CDR3 DNA follows: TGTGCCAGCAGCCTGACTAGCGGGGTCCAAGAGACCCAGTACTTC. It codes for CASSLTSGVQETQYF. Together with reference TRBV2 and TRBJ2-5, the CDR3 gives the full variable domain: EPEVTQTPSHQVTQMGQEVILRCVPISNHLYFYWYRQILGQKVEFLVSFYNNEISEKSEIFDDQFSVERPDGSNFTLKIRSTKLEDSAMYFCASSLTSGVQETQYFGPGTRLLVL.

This clonotype was recorded once. The chain joins TRBV5-1 to TRBJ2-1; 8 bases agree with TRBD2. Trimming took 0 bases from V and 8 from J; bases not matched to a gene: 4. In germline, CDR1 is SGHRS, CDR2 YFSETQ. This CDR3 is 14 amino acids long. The CDR3 sequence: CASSLGSSGYEQFF. The CDR3 DNA is TGCGCCAGCAGCTTGGGGTCTAGCGGGTATGAGCAGTTCTTC.

There are a few counts of this clonotype. The V gene is TRBV20-1, the J gene TRBJ2-1; unclear D gene. The CDR3 loop spans 12 amino acids. Deletions cut 4 bases from V and 4 bases from J, with 8 bases between. Germline V gene data show CDR1 as DFQATT and CDR2 as SNEGSKA (reference sequence). The CDR3 DNA is TGCAGTGCTAAAGAGGTTTACAATGAGCAGTTCTTC. Translation gives CSAKEVYNEQFF.

The V gene is TRBV29-1, the J gene TRBJ1-2, with 8 nucleotides matching TRBD1. J gave up 7 bases and V 4 bases, and 8 bases lay outside the gene matches. CDR1 is SQVTM and CDR2 is ANQGSEA in the germline V gene. This CDR3 has 13 residues. CDR3 nucleotides: TGCAGCGTTGCCCCCGGACAGGGCTTTGGCTACACCTTC. Protein product: CSVAPGQGFGYTF.

This clonotype has just a few counts. This chain links TRBV2 with TRBJ2-3; 10 bases are a match to TRBD2. CDR3 length equals 17 residues. The V segment lost 3 bases and the J segment 4 bases; nucleotides outside the gene matches: 10. CDR1 SNHLY and CDR2 FYNNEI come from the germline V gene. The CDR3 spells CASSDPLALAGADTQYF. The CDR3 DNA sequence: TGTGCCAGCAGTGACCCCTTAGCGCTAGCGGGGGCAGATACGCAGTATTTT.

By frequency in the sample, this clonotype is hyperexpanded. The chain joins TRBV14 to TRBJ1-4; 7 bases agree with TRBD1. Germline V CDR1 and CDR2: SGHDN, FVKESK. After removal of 1 base from V and 8 bases from J, the junction contained 7 bases not matched to a gene. There are 15 residues in the CDR3. The CDR3 spells CASSQVRQGGEKLFF. DNA of the CDR3: TGTGCCAGCAGCCAAGTTCGACAGGGAGGCGAAAAACTGTTTTTT. Full variable domain (remainder filled in from reference TRBV14 and TRBJ1-4): EAGVTQFPSHSVIEKGQTVTLRCDPISGHDNLYWYRRVMGKEIKFLLHFVKESKQDESGMPNNRFLAERTGGTYSTLKVQPAELEDSGVYFCASSQVRQGGEKLFFGSGTQLSVL.

There are a few counts of this clonotype. CDR3 DNA sequence: TGTGCCATCAGTGACCTAGCGGGAGGAGAGACCCAGTACTTC. Protein product: CAISDLAGGETQYF. The rearrangement uses TRBV10-3 and TRBJ2-5; TRBD2 agrees at 11 bases. Germline V gene data show CDR1 as ENHRY and CDR2 as SYGVKD. This CDR3 is built from 14 residues. V gave up 3 bases and J gave up 4 bases; unmatched junction bases: 1.

The chain employs TRBV27 and TRBJ2-5; 11 bases line up with TRBD2. The ends lost 5 bases at V and 6 bases at J; junction bases unmatched: 17. The length of the CDR3 is 18 residues. Germline CDR1 is MNHEY and CDR2 is SMNVEV (reference sequence). CDR3 in amino acids: CASSTGTSGRLQGKTQYF. CDR3 sequence (DNA): TGTGCCAGCAGTACCGGGACTAGCGGAAGACTCCAAGGGAAGACCCAGTACTTC.